Listed below are T cell receptor beta chains from one sample, sequenced in a study of cytomegalovirus exposure and HLA in healthy donors. Sequencing was performed with immunoSEQ multiplex PCR; in TCRdb, only in-frame clones are kept and a portion is missing. Seen here are around 74,000 clones, 65% to 80% observed once, and the top ten hold more than 2%. Sequencing used PBMCs. These receptor sequences come from a man aged 30 to 45 in good health and CMV-seronegative. CDR3s include the opening cysteine and the closing phenylalanine or tryptophan. D genes are given only for firm matches. Clone size, where shown, is once, few, many, or a class for clones that have expanded.

V gene: TRBV7-8; clone size: NA; D gene: TRBD1; J gene: TRBJ1-1; CDR3 protein: CASSFTGGRNTEAFF; CDR3 DNA: TGTGCCAGCAGTTTTACAGGGGGGAGGAACACTGAAGCTTTCTTT
V gene: TRBV9; clone size: NA; D gene: TRBD2; J gene: TRBJ2-5; CDR3 protein: CASSPRPGAGEETQYF; CDR3 DNA: TGTGCCAGCAGCCCACGGCCGGGAGCGGGGGAAGAGACCCAGTACTTC
V gene: TRBV28; clone size: NA; D gene: TRBD2; J gene: TRBJ2-3; CDR3 protein: CASSFGGRAGYTQYF; CDR3 DNA: TGTGCCAGCAGTTTCGGCGGGAGGGCGGGGTATACGCAGTATTTT
V gene: TRBV6-1; clone size: few; D gene: TRBD1; J gene: TRBJ2-7; CDR3 protein: CASSRDSAEQYF; CDR3 DNA: TGTGCCAGCAGCCGGGACAGTGCCGAGCAGTACTTC
V gene: TRBV19; clone size: NA; D gene: NA; J gene: TRBJ2-3; CDR3 protein: CASKIPGSDTQYF; CDR3 DNA: TGTGCCAGTAAAATACCGGGGTCAGATACGCAGTATTTT
V gene: TRBV6-6; clone size: NA; D gene: NA; J gene: TRBJ2-2; CDR3 protein: CASGSYTGELFF; CDR3 DNA: TGTGCCAGCGGGAGCTACACCGGGGAGCTGTTTTTT
V gene: TRBV19; clone size: few; D gene: NA; J gene: TRBJ1-2; CDR3 protein: CASSSRRNQGYGYTF; CDR3 DNA: TGTGCCAGTAGTTCGCGTCGGAATCAGGGGTATGGCTACACCTTC
V gene: TRBV4-2; clone size: NA; D gene: TRBD2; J gene: TRBJ2-6; CDR3 protein: CASSHDSGLAGGRPGANVLTF; CDR3 DNA: TGTGCCAGCAGCCACGACTCGGGACTAGCGGGGGGACGACCTGGGGCCAACGTCCTGACTTTC
V gene: TRBV7-8; clone size: NA; D gene: TRBD2; J gene: TRBJ2-2; CDR3 protein: CASSYGTSGGGTGELFF; CDR3 DNA: TGTGCCAGCAGCTACGGGACTAGCGGGGGCGGCACCGGGGAGCTGTTTTTT
V gene: TRBV27; clone size: NA; D gene: NA; J gene: TRBJ1-1; CDR3 protein: CASSFDSVNTEAFF; CDR3 DNA: TGTGCCAGCAGTTTTGACAGTGTGAACACTGAAGCTTTCTTT
V gene: TRBV9; clone size: NA; D gene: TRBD1; J gene: TRBJ2-6; CDR3 protein: CASSSRGLGANVLTF; CDR3 DNA: TGTGCCAGCAGCTCCAGGGGGCTTGGGGCCAACGTCCTGACTTTC
V gene: TRBV15; clone size: NA; D gene: NA; J gene: TRBJ1-2; CDR3 protein: CATSRDATDYGYTF; CDR3 DNA: TGTGCCACCAGCAGAGATGCGACAGATTATGGCTACACCTTC
V gene: TRBV7-2; clone size: NA; D gene: TRBD2; J gene: TRBJ2-3; CDR3 protein: CASSPRLAGLPDTQYF; CDR3 DNA: TGTGCCAGCAGCCCGCGACTAGCGGGGCTTCCAGATACGCAGTATTTT
V gene: TRBV19; clone size: NA; D gene: NA; J gene: TRBJ2-1; CDR3 protein: CASSMQRRVYNEQFF; CDR3 DNA: TGTGCCAGTAGTATGCAACGCCGGGTCTACAATGAGCAGTTCTTC
V gene: TRBV14; clone size: NA; D gene: NA; J gene: TRBJ2-2; CDR3 protein: CASSPGALGSTGELFF; CDR3 DNA: TGTGCCAGCAGCCCGGGAGCCCTAGGGTCCACCGGGGAGCTGTTTTTT
V gene: TRBV6-6; clone size: NA; D gene: TRBD1; J gene: TRBJ1-6; CDR3 protein: CASSYDRVSPLHF; CDR3 DNA: TGTGCCAGCAGTTACGACAGGGTTTCACCCCTCCACTTT
V gene: TRBV6-1; clone size: NA; D gene: TRBD1; J gene: TRBJ2-7; CDR3 protein: CASSAVDRDPYEQYF; CDR3 DNA: TGTGCCAGCAGTGCGGTCGACAGGGACCCCTACGAGCAGTACTTC
V gene: TRBV4-1; clone size: NA; D gene: TRBD2; J gene: TRBJ2-2; CDR3 protein: CASSPRTSGNTGELFF; CDR3 DNA: TGCGCCAGCAGCCCAAGGACTAGCGGAAACACCGGGGAGCTGTTTTTT
V gene: TRBV30; clone size: NA; D gene: TRBD1; J gene: TRBJ2-3; CDR3 protein: CAWSVRQGPDTQYF; CDR3 DNA: TGTGCCTGGAGTGTTCGACAGGGGCCAGATACGCAGTATTTT
V gene: TRBV4-2; clone size: NA; D gene: NA; J gene: TRBJ2-4; CDR3 protein: CASSQDFAGSKNIQYF; CDR3 DNA: TGTGCCAGCAGCCAAGATTTCGCGGGGTCGAAAAACATTCAGTACTTC
V gene: TRBV19; clone size: NA; D gene: TRBD1; J gene: TRBJ1-5; CDR3 protein: CASIERQGSRQPQHF; CDR3 DNA: TGTGCCAGTATTGAACGACAGGGCAGTAGGCAGCCCCAGCATTTT
V gene: TRBV5-8; clone size: NA; D gene: TRBD1; J gene: TRBJ2-5; CDR3 protein: CASSRTGVYQETQYF; CDR3 DNA: TGTGCCAGCAGCCGGACAGGGGTGTATCAAGAGACCCAGTACTTC
V gene: TRBV14; clone size: once; D gene: NA; J gene: TRBJ2-1; CDR3 protein: CASSLANRVNEQFF; CDR3 DNA: TGTGCCAGCAGCCTCGCCAACAGGGTCAATGAGCAGTTCTTC
V gene: TRBV5-1; clone size: NA; D gene: NA; J gene: TRBJ1-2; CDR3 protein: CASSYPGQYGYTF; CDR3 DNA: TGCGCCAGCAGCTATCCGGGACAATACGGCTACACCTTC
V gene: TRBV6-5; clone size: NA; D gene: TRBD1; J gene: TRBJ2-2; CDR3 protein: CASSWDRAGELFF; CDR3 DNA: TGTGCCAGCAGTTGGGACAGGGCGGGGGAGCTGTTTTTT
V gene: TRBV19; clone size: few; D gene: NA; J gene: TRBJ1-3; CDR3 protein: CASSPQGKDTIYF; CDR3 DNA: TGTGCCAGTAGTCCGCAGGGGAAAGACACCATATATTTT
V gene: TRBV5-1; clone size: NA; D gene: TRBD1; J gene: TRBJ2-6; CDR3 protein: CASSLGPGQYSGANVLTF; CDR3 DNA: TGCGCCAGCAGCTTAGGGCCGGGACAGTACTCTGGGGCCAACGTCCTGACTTTC
V gene: TRBV28; clone size: NA; D gene: NA; J gene: TRBJ2-1; CDR3 protein: CATSTHNEQFF; CDR3 DNA: TGTGCCACCTCTACCCACAATGAGCAGTTCTTC
V gene: TRBV7-2; clone size: NA; D gene: TRBD2; J gene: TRBJ2-3; CDR3 protein: CASRRTSGMTDTQYF; CDR3 DNA: TGTGCCAGCAGACGGACTAGCGGGATGACAGATACGCAGTATTTT
V gene: TRBV27; clone size: few; D gene: TRBD1; J gene: TRBJ1-6; CDR3 protein: CASSSNPRGPGGKSPLHF; CDR3 DNA: TGTGCCAGCAGTTCCAATCCAAGGGGGCCCGGTGGAAAGTCACCCCTCCACTTT
V gene: TRBV11-2; clone size: NA; D gene: NA; J gene: TRBJ2-7; CDR3 protein: CASSLGLGEEYEQYF; CDR3 DNA: TGTGCCAGCAGCTTAGGGCTAGGGGAAGAATACGAGCAGTACTTC
V gene: TRBV7-6; clone size: NA; D gene: TRBD1; J gene: TRBJ2-7; CDR3 protein: CASSKFGQGDEQYF; CDR3 DNA: TGTGCCAGCAGCAAATTCGGACAGGGGGACGAGCAGTACTTC
V gene: TRBV6-5; clone size: NA; D gene: NA; J gene: TRBJ1-1; CDR3 protein: CASSLWGGADTEAFF; CDR3 DNA: TGTGCCAGCAGTCTCTGGGGGGGGGCAGACACTGAAGCTTTCTTT
V gene: TRBV10-3; clone size: NA; D gene: NA; J gene: TRBJ1-2; CDR3 protein: CAISVGATGGGYTF; CDR3 DNA: TGTGCCATCAGTGTAGGGGCCACAGGCGGCGGCTACACCTTC
V gene: TRBV5-1; clone size: few; D gene: TRBD2; J gene: TRBJ2-7; CDR3 protein: CASSLGLAGGPSYEQYF; CDR3 DNA: TGCGCCAGCAGCTTGGGACTAGCGGGAGGTCCCTCCTACGAGCAGTACTTC
V gene: TRBV5-4; clone size: NA; D gene: NA; J gene: TRBJ2-7; CDR3 protein: CASSLKGISSYEQYF; CDR3 DNA: TGTGCCAGCAGCTTGAAGGGGATTTCGTCCTACGAGCAGTACTTC
V gene: TRBV7-9; clone size: NA; D gene: NA; J gene: TRBJ1-2; CDR3 protein: CASSTMLTGTYGYTF; CDR3 DNA: TGTGCCAGCAGCACAATGCTGACAGGAACCTATGGCTACACCTTC
V gene: TRBV7-9; clone size: NA; D gene: NA; J gene: TRBJ1-1; CDR3 protein: CASSLGSGIAEAFF; CDR3 DNA: TGTGCCAGCAGCTTAGGCTCAGGGATTGCTGAAGCTTTCTTT
V gene: TRBV29-1; clone size: NA; D gene: NA; J gene: TRBJ1-5; CDR3 protein: CSVQGRVDQPQHF; CDR3 DNA: TGCAGCGTTCAGGGGAGGGTTGATCAGCCCCAGCATTTT
V gene: TRBV27; clone size: NA; D gene: NA; J gene: TRBJ1-1; CDR3 protein: CASSLRGSTEAFF; CDR3 DNA: TGTGCCAGCAGTTTAAGGGGGTCCACTGAAGCTTTCTTT
V gene: TRBV7-9; clone size: NA; D gene: NA; J gene: TRBJ2-2; CDR3 protein: CASSLLVLSGQLNTGELFF; CDR3 DNA: TGTGCCAGCAGCTTACTTGTCTTATCAGGACAGCTAAACACCGGGGAGCTGTTTTTT
V gene: TRBV19; clone size: NA; D gene: NA; J gene: TRBJ2-1; CDR3 protein: CASSTKRFFYNEQFF; CDR3 DNA: TGTGCCAGTAGTACAAAACGGTTCTTCTACAATGAGCAGTTCTTC
V gene: TRBV6-4; clone size: NA; D gene: NA; J gene: TRBJ2-3; CDR3 protein: CASSDRGSPSDTQYF; CDR3 DNA: TGTGCCAGCAGTGACAGGGGGAGTCCGTCGGATACGCAGTATTTT
V gene: TRBV10-3; clone size: NA; D gene: TRBD1; J gene: TRBJ1-5; CDR3 protein: CAVCLGPGQGLSDQPQHF; CDR3 DNA: TGTGCCGTTTGTTTGGGACCGGGACAGGGGCTGTCGGATCAGCCCCAGCATTTT
V gene: TRBV18; clone size: NA; D gene: TRBD2; J gene: TRBJ2-1; CDR3 protein: CASSLSSGRADNEQFF; CDR3 DNA: TGTGCCAGCTCACTTTCTAGCGGGAGGGCAGACAATGAGCAGTTCTTC
V gene: TRBV4-1; clone size: NA; D gene: NA; J gene: TRBJ1-3; CDR3 protein: CASSQGTEASGNTIYF; CDR3 DNA: TGCGCCAGCAGCCAAGGGACAGAAGCCTCTGGAAACACCATATATTTT
V gene: TRBV2; clone size: once; D gene: NA; J gene: TRBJ1-2; CDR3 protein: CASSEATISTGGYTF; CDR3 DNA: TGTGCCAGCAGTGAAGCCACAATCTCGACGGGTGGCTACACCTTC
V gene: TRBV5-4; clone size: NA; D gene: TRBD2; J gene: TRBJ2-7; CDR3 protein: CASRKTSGTHEQYF; CDR3 DNA: TGTGCCAGCAGGAAGACTAGCGGGACCCACGAGCAGTACTTC
V gene: TRBV2; clone size: NA; D gene: NA; J gene: TRBJ1-5; CDR3 protein: CASSVRDQPQHF; CDR3 DNA: TGTGCCAGCAGTGTCCGAGATCAGCCCCAGCATTTT
V gene: TRBV28; clone size: NA; D gene: TRBD2; J gene: TRBJ2-7; CDR3 protein: CASSPFQREGLEQYF; CDR3 DNA: TGTGCCAGCAGCCCCTTTCAGCGGGAGGGCCTCGAGCAGTACTTC